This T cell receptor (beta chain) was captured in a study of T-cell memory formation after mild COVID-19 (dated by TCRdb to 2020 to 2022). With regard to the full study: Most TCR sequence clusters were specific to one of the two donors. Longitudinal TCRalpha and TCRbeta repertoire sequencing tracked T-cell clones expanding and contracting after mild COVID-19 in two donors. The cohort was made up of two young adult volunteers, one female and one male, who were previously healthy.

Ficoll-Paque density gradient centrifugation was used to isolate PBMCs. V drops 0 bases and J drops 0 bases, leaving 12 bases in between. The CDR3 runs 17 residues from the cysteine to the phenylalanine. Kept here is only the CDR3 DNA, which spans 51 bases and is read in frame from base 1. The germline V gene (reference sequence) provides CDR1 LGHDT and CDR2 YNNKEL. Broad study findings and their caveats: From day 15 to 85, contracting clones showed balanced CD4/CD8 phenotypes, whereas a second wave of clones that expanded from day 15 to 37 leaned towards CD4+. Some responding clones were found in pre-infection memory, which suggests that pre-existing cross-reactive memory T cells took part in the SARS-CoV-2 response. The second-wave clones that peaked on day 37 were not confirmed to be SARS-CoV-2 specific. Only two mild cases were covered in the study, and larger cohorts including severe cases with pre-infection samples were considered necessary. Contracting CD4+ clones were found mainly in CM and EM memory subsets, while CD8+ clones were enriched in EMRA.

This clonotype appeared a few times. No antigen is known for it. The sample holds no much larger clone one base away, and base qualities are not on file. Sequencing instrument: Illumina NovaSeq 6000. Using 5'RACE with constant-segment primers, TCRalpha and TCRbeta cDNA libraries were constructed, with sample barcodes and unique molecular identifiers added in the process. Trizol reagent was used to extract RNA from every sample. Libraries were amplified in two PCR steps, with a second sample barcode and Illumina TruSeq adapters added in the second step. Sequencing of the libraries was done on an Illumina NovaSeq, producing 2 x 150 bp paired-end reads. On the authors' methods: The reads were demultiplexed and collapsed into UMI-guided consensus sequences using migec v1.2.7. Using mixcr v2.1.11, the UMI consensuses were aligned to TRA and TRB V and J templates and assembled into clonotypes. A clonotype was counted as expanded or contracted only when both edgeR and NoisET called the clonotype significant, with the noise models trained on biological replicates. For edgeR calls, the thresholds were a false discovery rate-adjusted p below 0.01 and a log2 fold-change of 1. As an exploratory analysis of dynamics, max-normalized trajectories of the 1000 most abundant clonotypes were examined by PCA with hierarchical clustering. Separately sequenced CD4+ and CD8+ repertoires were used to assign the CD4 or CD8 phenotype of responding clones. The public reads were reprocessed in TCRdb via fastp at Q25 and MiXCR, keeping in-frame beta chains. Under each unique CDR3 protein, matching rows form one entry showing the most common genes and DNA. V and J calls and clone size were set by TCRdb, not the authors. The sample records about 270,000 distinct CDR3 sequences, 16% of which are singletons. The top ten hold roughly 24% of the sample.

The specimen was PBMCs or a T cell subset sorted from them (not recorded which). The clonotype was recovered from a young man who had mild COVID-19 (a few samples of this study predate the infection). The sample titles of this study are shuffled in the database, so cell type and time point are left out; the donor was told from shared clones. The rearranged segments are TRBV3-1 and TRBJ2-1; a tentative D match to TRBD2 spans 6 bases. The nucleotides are TGTGCCAGCAGCCAAGAATGGGGGGTGAGCTCCTACAATGAGCAGTTCTTC. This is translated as CASSQEWGVSSYNEQFF.